A selection of T cell receptor beta chains follows, all from one sample in a study of OX40 agonist ivuxolimab in advanced cancers. Some clones are missing from TCRdb's copy, which holds only in-frame ones; the method was immunoSEQ multiplex PCR. There are tens of thousands of clones in the sample; approximately 80% occur only once, and 0.69% lies in the top ten. The sample consisted of CD4+ or CD8+ T cells sorted from blood, taken in a trial of the OX40 agonist ivuxolimab. The receptors stem from an adult with an advanced solid tumor such as melanoma, head and neck, liver or kidney cancer. The CDR3 runs from the conserved cysteine through the conserved F or W. The D gene is left open where the match is weak. Expanded clones get a size class; other rows say once, few or many, or leave the size out.

few	TRBV9	TRBJ1-1	-	CASSVAGVNTEAFF	TGTGCCAGCAGCGTAGCGGGGGTGAACACTGAAGCTTTCTTT
-	TRBV5-4	TRBJ1-6	-	CASSLRGDNSPLHF	TGTGCCAGCAGCTTACGGGGCGATAATTCACCCCTCCACTTT
-	TRBV2	TRBJ1-5	-	CASSSGNGNQPQHF	TGTGCCAGCAGTTCAGGAAATGGCAATCAGCCCCAGCATTTT
once	TRBV2	TRBJ1-2	-	CASLGQGVGGYTF	TGTGCCAGCCTCGGGCAGGGTGTCGGTGGCTACACCTTC
-	TRBV27	TRBJ1-1	-	CASSLNHRANTEAFF	TGTGCCAGCAGTTTAAATCACAGGGCCAACACTGAAGCTTTCTTT
-	TRBV6-1	TRBJ1-2	TRBD1	CASRIQGADGYTF	TGTGCCAGCAGGATACAGGGGGCGGATGGCTACACCTTC
once	TRBV6-5	TRBJ1-5	-	CASRLGGYSNQPQHF	TGTGCCAGCAGACTCGGGGGTTATAGCAATCAGCCCCAGCATTTT
-	TRBV19	TRBJ2-3	-	CASSVVLIGTQYF	TGTGCCAGTAGTGTAGTGTTGATTGGTACGCAGTATTTT
-	TRBV7-9	TRBJ1-5	-	CASSLGRLDSPNQPQHF	TGTGCCAGCAGCTTAGGGAGGTTGGACAGTCCGAATCAGCCCCAGCATTTT
-	TRBV7-2	TRBJ1-2	-	CASSSQEAEFYGYTF	TGTGCCAGCAGCTCACAGGAGGCTGAATTCTATGGCTACACCTTC
few	TRBV4-1	TRBJ1-4	-	CASSQDWPTDEKLFF	TGCGCCAGCAGCCAAGATTGGCCCACCGATGAAAAACTGTTTTTT
-	TRBV6-1	TRBJ2-1	TRBD2	CASSEALVAGTHEQFF	TGTGCCAGCAGTGAAGCATTGGTAGCGGGGACCCATGAGCAGTTCTTC
few	TRBV19	TRBJ1-2	-	CASSKGNYGYTF	TGTGCCAGTAGTAAAGGGAACTATGGCTACACCTTC
once	TRBV27	TRBJ2-1	-	CAPQVMPRSGNEQFF	TGTGCCCCGCAGGTGATGCCCCGGTCGGGGAATGAGCAGTTCTTC
-	TRBV5-4	TRBJ2-6	-	CASSLVGIRSGANVLTF	TGTGCCAGCAGCTTGGTAGGGATTCGCTCTGGGGCCAACGTCCTGACTTTC
-	TRBV7-6	TRBJ1-5	TRBD1	CASSLGTGGGQPQHF	TGTGCCAGCAGCTTAGGGACAGGGGGCGGTCAGCCCCAGCATTTT
-	TRBV11-2	TRBJ2-5	TRBD2	CASSPRGEETQYF	TGTGCCAGCAGCCCTCGGGGGGAAGAGACCCAGTACTTC
-	TRBV5-8	TRBJ2-7	-	CASPAPPSYEQYF	TGTGCCAGCCCCGCGCCTCCTTCCTACGAGCAGTACTTC
once	TRBV18	TRBJ2-7	TRBD1	CASSPENPGQGIGQYF	TGTGCCAGCTCACCGGAAAACCCGGGACAGGGGATCGGGCAGTACTTC
-	TRBV5-1	TRBJ2-1	TRBD1	CASRNQDRGNEQFF	TGCGCCAGCAGAAATCAGGACAGGGGAAATGAGCAGTTCTTC
-	TRBV4-2	TRBJ2-5	TRBD2	CASSQEVAGVETQYF	TGTGCCAGCAGCCAAGAGGTAGCGGGGGTGGAGACCCAGTACTTC
-	TRBV5-1	TRBJ2-3	TRBD1	CASSLRGTGGTTDTQYF	TGCGCCAGCAGCTTGCGGGGGACAGGGGGGACCACAGATACGCAGTATTTT
-	TRBV5-1	TRBJ2-1	-	CASRSSYSYNEQFF	TGCGCCAGCAGATCGTCATACTCCTACAATGAGCAGTTCTTC
once	TRBV11-3	TRBJ2-2	TRBD1	CASSLRRGQGGELFF	TGTGCCAGCAGCTTACGTAGGGGGCAGGGCGGGGAGCTGTTTTTT
-	TRBV6-6	TRBJ1-4	-	CASSYSSGSNEKLFF	TGTGCCAGCAGTTACTCGTCAGGATCCAATGAAAAACTGTTTTTT
-	TRBV6-5	TRBJ2-1	-	CASSYQRGNEQFF	TGTGCCAGCAGTTACCAACGCGGGAATGAGCAGTTCTTC
once	TRBV5-6	TRBJ2-5	TRBD2	CASSLSSGGARQETQYF	TGTGCCAGCAGCTTGAGTAGCGGGGGGGCCCGGCAAGAGACCCAGTACTTC
-	TRBV15	TRBJ2-4	-	CATSRGGFGDGALAKNIQYF	TGTGCCACCAGCAGAGGAGGGTTCGGCGACGGGGCCCTAGCCAAAAACATTCAGTACTTC
-	TRBV5-5	TRBJ1-1	-	CASRLGTVNTEAFF	TGTGCCAGCAGACTCGGGACGGTGAACACTGAAGCTTTCTTT
-	TRBV5-6	TRBJ1-1	-	CASSPLVGATEAFF	TGTGCCAGCAGCCCCTTAGTGGGGGCCACTGAAGCTTTCTTT
few	TRBV2	TRBJ1-2	-	CASMGASGGGYTF	TGTGCCAGCATGGGTGCGTCGGGGGGCGGCTACACCTTC
-	TRBV11-2	TRBJ2-5	-	CASSLWGSGETQYF	TGTGCCAGCAGCTTGTGGGGGTCGGGAGAGACCCAGTACTTC
-	TRBV6-6	TRBJ2-7	-	CASSYSKSGTAYEQYF	TGTGCCAGCAGTTACTCGAAGTCCGGGACTGCGTACGAGCAGTACTTC
few	TRBV18	TRBJ2-3	-	CASSPGVGKDTQYF	TGTGCCAGCTCACCCGGGGTGGGAAAAGATACGCAGTATTTT
-	TRBV19	TRBJ2-7	-	CASRRNADSLSYEQYF	TGTGCCAGTAGAAGAAACGCGGACAGTCTTTCCTACGAGCAGTACTTC
-	TRBV5-4	TRBJ1-5	TRBD1	CASSLDRGDQPQHF	TGTGCCAGCAGCTTGGACAGGGGGGATCAGCCCCAGCATTTT
few	TRBV5-8	TRBJ2-3	-	CASSPGAVRDTQYF	TGTGCCAGCAGCCCTGGGGCAGTGCGGGATACGCAGTATTTT
-	TRBV6-1	TRBJ1-6	-	CASSERRQGGSSYNSPLHF	TGTGCCAGCAGTGAACGACGCCAGGGAGGGAGCTCCTATAATTCACCCCTCCACTTT
-	TRBV7-9	TRBJ1-5	-	CASSSQTGQGEPQHF	TGTGCCAGCAGCTCCCAGACCGGGCAAGGGGAGCCCCAGCATTTT
-	TRBV11-3	TRBJ1-4	-	CASTPARGVREKLFF	TGTGCCAGCACCCCAGCGCGAGGGGTTCGGGAAAAACTGTTTTTT
-	TRBV18	TRBJ2-7	-	CASSPRGIDEQYF	TGTGCCAGCTCACCCCGGGGAATCGACGAGCAGTACTTC
-	TRBV18	TRBJ2-1	-	CASSPGPTDEQFF	TGTGCCAGCTCACCAGGCCCCACCGATGAGCAGTTCTTC